This TCR beta chain was sequenced for a study of T cell responses to AZD1222 COVID-19 vaccine. Study outcomes and limitations: Among spike-specific TCRs, nearly half reportedly target unmutated variant regions.

Using immunoSEQ multiplex PCR, the repertoire was profiled, and TCRdb retains in-frame clones only, with some absent. The profile shows 110,000 or so clones, under 95% of them singletons. To note about this clone: Its matching antigen is unknown.

CDR3 length: 15 residues. Per germline, CDR1 SGHRS and CDR2 YFSETQ. V was clipped by 0 bases and J by 0 bases, with 7 bases between them. This sample comprised peripheral blood, obtained on day 0 of AZD1222 vaccination. The chain couples TRBV5-1 to TRBJ1-5; no clear D gene. This TCR derives from an adult in good health. The CDR3 spells CASSLAGNSNQPQHF. The CDR3 coding sequence is TGCGCCAGCAGCTTGGCCGGTAATAGCAATCAGCCCCAGCATTTT.